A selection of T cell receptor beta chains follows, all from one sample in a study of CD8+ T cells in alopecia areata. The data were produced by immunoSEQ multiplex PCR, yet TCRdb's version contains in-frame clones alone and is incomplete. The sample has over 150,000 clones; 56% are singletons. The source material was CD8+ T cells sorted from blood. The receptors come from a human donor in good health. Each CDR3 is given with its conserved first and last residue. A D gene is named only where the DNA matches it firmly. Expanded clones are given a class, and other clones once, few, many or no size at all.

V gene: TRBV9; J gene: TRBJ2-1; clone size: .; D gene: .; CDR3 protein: CASSPGPKGNEQFF; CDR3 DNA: TGTGCCAGCAGCCCCGGACCTAAGGGGAATGAGCAGTTCTTC
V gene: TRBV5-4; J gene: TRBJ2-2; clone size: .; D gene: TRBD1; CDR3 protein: CASSAGTGGPGTGELFF; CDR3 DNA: TGTGCCAGCAGCGCCGGGACAGGGGGCCCAGGCACCGGGGAGCTGTTTTTT
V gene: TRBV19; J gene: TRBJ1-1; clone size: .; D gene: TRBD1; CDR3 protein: CASTKEGTGFRGTEAFF; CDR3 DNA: TGTGCCAGTACCAAGGAGGGGACAGGGTTTCGAGGCACTGAAGCTTTCTTT
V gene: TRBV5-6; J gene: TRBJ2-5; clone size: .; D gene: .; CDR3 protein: CASSSQYQETQYF; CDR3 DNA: TGTGCCAGCAGCTCACAATACCAAGAGACCCAGTACTTC
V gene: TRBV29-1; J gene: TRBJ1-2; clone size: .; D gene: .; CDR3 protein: CSVLNIEGPNYGYTF; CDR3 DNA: TGCAGCGTCTTGAATATCGAGGGCCCGAACTATGGCTACACCTTC
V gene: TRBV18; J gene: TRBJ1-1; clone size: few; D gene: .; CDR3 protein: CASSPRPGMLNTEAFF; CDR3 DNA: TGTGCCAGCTCACCACGGCCAGGGATGCTGAACACTGAAGCTTTCTTT
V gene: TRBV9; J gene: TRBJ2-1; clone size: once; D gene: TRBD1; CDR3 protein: CASSDLGTGLFF; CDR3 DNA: TGTGCCAGCAGCGACCTCGGGACAGGGCTGTTCTTC
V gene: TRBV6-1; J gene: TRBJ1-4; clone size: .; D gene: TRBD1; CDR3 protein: CASRNRDSRNEKLFF; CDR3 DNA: TGTGCCAGCAGAAATCGGGACAGCCGTAATGAAAAACTGTTTTTT
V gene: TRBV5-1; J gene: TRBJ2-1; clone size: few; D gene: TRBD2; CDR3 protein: CASSLAGNEQFF; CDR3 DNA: TGCGCCAGCAGCCTAGCGGGGAATGAGCAGTTCTTC
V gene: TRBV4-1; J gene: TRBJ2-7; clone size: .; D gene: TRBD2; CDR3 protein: CASRQGSGETYEQYF; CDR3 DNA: TGCGCCAGCAGACAAGGTAGCGGGGAAACCTACGAGCAGTACTTC
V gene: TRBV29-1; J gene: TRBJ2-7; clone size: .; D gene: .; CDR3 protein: CSTYRTDSYEQYF; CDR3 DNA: TGCAGCACGTATAGGACGGACTCCTACGAGCAGTACTTC
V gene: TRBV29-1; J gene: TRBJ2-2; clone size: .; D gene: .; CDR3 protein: CSTRTETGELFF; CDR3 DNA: TGCAGCACACGGACAGAGACCGGGGAGCTGTTTTTT
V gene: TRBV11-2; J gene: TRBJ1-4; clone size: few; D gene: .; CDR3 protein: CASSTGATNEKLFF; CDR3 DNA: TGTGCCAGCAGTACAGGAGCAACTAATGAAAAACTGTTTTTT
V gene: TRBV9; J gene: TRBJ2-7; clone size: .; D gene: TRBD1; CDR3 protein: CASSVAGTGTYEQYF; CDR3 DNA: TGTGCCAGCAGCGTCGCCGGGACAGGGACCTACGAGCAGTACTTC
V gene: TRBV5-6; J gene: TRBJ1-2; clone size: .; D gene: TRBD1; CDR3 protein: CASSRGQNYGYTF; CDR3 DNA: TGTGCCAGCAGCCGGGGACAGAACTATGGCTACACCTTC
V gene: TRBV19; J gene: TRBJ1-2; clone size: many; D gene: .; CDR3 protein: CASTETETYSYGYTF; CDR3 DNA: TGTGCCAGTACCGAGACAGAAACTTACTCCTATGGCTACACCTTC
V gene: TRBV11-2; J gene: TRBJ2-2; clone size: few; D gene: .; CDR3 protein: CASSFSAGTGELFF; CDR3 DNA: TGTGCCAGCAGCTTCAGCGCAGGCACCGGGGAGCTGTTTTTT
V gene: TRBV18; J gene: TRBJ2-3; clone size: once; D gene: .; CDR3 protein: CASSPSTDTQYF; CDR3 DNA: TGTGCCAGCTCACCTAGCACAGATACGCAGTATTTT
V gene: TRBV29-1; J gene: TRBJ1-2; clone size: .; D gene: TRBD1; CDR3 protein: CSASDRLRDGYTF; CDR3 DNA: TGCAGCGCCTCGGACAGGTTAAGGGATGGCTACACCTTC
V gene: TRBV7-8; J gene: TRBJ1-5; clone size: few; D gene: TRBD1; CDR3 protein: CASSLTGYNQPQHF; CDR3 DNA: TGTGCCAGCAGCCTGACAGGGTACAATCAGCCCCAGCATTTT
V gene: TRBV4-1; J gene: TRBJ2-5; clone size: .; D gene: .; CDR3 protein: CASSPMGAGQETQYF; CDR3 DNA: TGCGCCAGCAGCCCGATGGGGGCCGGACAAGAGACCCAGTACTTC
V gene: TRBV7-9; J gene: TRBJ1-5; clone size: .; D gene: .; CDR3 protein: CASSVAGARDQPQHF; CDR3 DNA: TGTGCCAGCAGCGTTGCCGGGGCTAGGGATCAGCCCCAGCATTTT
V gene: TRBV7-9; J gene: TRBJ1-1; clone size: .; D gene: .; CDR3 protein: CASSPQLNTEAFF; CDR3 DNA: TGTGCCAGCAGCCCACAGCTGAACACTGAAGCTTTCTTT
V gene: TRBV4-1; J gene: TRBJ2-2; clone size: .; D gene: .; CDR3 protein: CASSVRDLGTGELFF; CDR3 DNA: TGCGCCAGCAGCGTCCGGGACCTAGGGACCGGGGAGCTGTTTTTT
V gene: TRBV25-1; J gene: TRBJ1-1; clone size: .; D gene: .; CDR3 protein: CASTGGGMNTEAFF; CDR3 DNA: TGTGCCAGCACGGGCGGGGGTATGAACACTGAAGCTTTCTTT
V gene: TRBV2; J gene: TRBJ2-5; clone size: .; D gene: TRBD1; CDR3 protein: CASSSDPGTGKLESQETQYF; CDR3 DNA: TGTGCCAGCAGCTCAGATCCCGGGACAGGGAAACTCGAGAGCCAAGAGACCCAGTACTTC
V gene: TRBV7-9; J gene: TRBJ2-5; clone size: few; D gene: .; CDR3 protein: CASHFSFGGAETQYF; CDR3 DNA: TGTGCCAGCCACTTTAGTTTTGGCGGGGCAGAGACCCAGTACTTC
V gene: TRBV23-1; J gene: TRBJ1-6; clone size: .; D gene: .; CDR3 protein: CASSQAGSYNSPLHF; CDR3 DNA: TGCGCCAGCAGTCAGGCGGGGTCCTATAATTCACCCCTCCACTTT
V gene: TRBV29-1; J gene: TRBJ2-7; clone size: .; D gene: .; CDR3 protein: CSVEGLDSYEQYF; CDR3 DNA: TGCAGCGTTGAGGGATTGGACAGTTACGAGCAGTACTTC
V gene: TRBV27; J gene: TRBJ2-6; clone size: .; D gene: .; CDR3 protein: CASTPGDGANVLTF; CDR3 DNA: TGTGCCAGCACACCGGGCGACGGGGCCAACGTCCTGACTTTC
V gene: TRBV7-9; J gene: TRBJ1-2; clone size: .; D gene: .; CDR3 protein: CASSPRTDLGYTF; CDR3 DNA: TGTGCCAGCAGCCCCCGGACCGACCTGGGGTACACCTTC
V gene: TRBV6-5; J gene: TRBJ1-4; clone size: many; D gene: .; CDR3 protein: CASSRQPTNEKLFF; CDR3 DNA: TGTGCCAGCAGCCGACAACCAACTAATGAAAAACTGTTTTTT
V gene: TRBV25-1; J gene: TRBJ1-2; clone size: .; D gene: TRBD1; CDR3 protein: CASGDRGLGYGYTF; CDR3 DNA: TGTGCCAGCGGGGACAGGGGGCTCGGCTATGGCTACACCTTC
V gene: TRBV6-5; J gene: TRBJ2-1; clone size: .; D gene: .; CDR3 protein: CASSRTSSYNEQFF; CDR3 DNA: TGTGCCAGCAGCCGTACGAGCTCCTACAATGAGCAGTTCTTC
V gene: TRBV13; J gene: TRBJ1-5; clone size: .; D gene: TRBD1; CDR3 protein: CASSVTGSNQPQHF; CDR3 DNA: TGTGCCAGCAGCGTGACAGGGAGCAATCAGCCCCAGCATTTT
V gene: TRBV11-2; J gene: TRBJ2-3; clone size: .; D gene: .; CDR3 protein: CASSTSADTQYF; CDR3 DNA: TGTGCCAGCAGCACCAGCGCAGATACGCAGTATTTT
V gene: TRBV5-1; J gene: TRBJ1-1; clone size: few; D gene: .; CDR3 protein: CASSVATGGGTEAFF; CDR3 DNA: TGCGCCAGCAGCGTAGCCACAGGAGGAGGGACTGAAGCTTTCTTT